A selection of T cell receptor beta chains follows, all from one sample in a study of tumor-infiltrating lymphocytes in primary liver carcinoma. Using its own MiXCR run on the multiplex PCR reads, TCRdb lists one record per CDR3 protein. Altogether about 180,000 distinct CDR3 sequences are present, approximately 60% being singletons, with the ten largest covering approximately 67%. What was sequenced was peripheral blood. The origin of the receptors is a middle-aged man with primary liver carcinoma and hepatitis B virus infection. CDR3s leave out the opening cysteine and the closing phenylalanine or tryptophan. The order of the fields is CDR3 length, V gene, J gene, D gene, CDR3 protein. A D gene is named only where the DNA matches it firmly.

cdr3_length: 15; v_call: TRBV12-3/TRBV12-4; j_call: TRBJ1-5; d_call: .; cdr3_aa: ASSSQGAVMSNQPQH
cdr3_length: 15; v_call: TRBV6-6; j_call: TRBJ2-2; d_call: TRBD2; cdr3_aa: ASSHLAGGTNTGELF
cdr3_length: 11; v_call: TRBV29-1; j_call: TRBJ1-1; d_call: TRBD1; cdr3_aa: SVDGQGITEAF
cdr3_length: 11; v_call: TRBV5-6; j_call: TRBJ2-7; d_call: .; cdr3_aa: ASSFSASYEQY
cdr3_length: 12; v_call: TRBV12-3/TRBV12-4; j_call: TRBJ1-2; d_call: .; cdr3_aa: ASSLDRRTYGYT
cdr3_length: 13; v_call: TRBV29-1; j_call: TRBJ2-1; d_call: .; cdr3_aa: SGVGLAWSYNEQF
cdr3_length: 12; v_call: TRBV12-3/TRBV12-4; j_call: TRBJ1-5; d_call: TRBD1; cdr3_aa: ASSHTGGNQPQH
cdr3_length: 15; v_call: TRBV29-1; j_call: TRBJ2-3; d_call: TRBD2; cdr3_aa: SVEDQTSGRRTDTQY
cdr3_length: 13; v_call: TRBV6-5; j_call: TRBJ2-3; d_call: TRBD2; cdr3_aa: ASIQSSGRADTQY
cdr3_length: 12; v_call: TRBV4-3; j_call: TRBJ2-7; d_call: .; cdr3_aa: VSSPKDSTYEQY
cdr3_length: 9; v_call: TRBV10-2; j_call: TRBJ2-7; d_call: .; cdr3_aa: ASSERSEQY
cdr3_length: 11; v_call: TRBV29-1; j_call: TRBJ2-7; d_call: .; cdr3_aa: SVGGTVGDEQY
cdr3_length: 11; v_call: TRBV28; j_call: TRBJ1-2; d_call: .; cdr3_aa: ASSLNRFYGYT
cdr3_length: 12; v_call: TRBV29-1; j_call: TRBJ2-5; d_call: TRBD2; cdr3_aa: SVAGLAEQETQY
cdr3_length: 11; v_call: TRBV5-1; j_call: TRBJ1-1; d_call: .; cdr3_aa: ASSLNENTEAF
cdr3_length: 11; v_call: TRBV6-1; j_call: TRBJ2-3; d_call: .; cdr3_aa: ASGFGRTDTQY
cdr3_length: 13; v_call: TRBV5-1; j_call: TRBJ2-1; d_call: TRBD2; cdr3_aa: ASSEPGLGDDEQF
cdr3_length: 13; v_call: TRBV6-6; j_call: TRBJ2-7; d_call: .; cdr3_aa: ANSYSARREREQY
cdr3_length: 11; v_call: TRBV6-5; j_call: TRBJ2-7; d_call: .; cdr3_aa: ASMGMISYEQY
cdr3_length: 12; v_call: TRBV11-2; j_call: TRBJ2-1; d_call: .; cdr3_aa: ASIAIAPYNEQF
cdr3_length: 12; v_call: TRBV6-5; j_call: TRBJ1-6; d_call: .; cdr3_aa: ASSYSMIEATLH
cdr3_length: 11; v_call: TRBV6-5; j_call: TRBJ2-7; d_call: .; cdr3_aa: ASSYALAYEQY
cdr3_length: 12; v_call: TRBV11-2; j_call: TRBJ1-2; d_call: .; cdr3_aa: ASNLGRQSYGYT
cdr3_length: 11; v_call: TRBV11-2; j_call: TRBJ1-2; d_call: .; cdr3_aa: VSSLERMGSYT
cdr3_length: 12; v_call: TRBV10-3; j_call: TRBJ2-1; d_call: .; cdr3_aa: AISETGDNNEQF
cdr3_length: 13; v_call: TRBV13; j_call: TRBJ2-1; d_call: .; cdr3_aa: TSSFTGIPYNEQF
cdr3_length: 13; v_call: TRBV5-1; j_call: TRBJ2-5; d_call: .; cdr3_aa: ASSLAGDYQETQY
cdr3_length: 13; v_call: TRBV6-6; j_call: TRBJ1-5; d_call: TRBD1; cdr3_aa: ASSLGQGDNQPQH
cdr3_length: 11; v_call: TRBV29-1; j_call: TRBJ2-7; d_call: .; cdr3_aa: SVEVLTASEQY